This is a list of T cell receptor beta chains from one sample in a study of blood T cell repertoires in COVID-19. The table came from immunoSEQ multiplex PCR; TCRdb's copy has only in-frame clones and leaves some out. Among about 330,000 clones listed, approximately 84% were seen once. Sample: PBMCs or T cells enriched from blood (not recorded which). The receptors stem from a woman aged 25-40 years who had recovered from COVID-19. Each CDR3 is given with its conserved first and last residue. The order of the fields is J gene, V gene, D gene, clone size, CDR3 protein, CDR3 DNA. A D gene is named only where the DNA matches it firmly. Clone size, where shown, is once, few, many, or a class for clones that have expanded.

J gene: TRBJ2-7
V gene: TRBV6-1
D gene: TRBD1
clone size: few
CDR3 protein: CASSEERTGGFYEQYF
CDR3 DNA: TGTGCCAGCAGTGAAGAAAGGACAGGGGGCTTCTACGAGCAGTACTTC

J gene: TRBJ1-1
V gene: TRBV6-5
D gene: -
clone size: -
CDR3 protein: CASSYSGGTEAFF
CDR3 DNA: TGTGCCAGCAGTTACTCTGGAGGGACTGAAGCTTTCTTT

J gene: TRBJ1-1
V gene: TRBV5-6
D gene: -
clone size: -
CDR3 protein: CASSLQLNTEAFF
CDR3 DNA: TGTGCCAGCAGCCTACAGCTTAACACTGAAGCTTTCTTT

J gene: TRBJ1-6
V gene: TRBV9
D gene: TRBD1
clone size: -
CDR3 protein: CASSGDRGTASYNSPLHF
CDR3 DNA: TGTGCCAGCAGCGGTGACAGAGGGACAGCCTCCTATAATTCACCCCTCCACTTT

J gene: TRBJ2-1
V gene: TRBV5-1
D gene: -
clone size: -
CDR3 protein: CASSLVRDWDYNEQFF
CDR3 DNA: TGCGCCAGCAGCTTGGTACGGGACTGGGACTACAATGAGCAGTTCTTC

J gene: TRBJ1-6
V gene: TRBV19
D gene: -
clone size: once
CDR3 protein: CATNGGVGSPLHF
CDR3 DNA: TGTGCCACCAATGGAGGGGTTGGTTCACCCCTCCACTTT

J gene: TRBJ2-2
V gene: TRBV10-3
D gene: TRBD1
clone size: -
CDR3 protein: CAGQGQGFDGELFF
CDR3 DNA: TGTGCCGGGCAAGGACAGGGTTTCGACGGGGAGCTGTTTTTT

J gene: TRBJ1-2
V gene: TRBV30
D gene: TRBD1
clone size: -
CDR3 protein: CAWSVLVRGASGYTF
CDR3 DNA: TGTGCCTGGAGTGTACTTGTCAGGGGGGCGAGCGGCTACACCTTC

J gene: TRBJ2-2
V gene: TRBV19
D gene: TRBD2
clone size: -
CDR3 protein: CASSTPGLAGPNTGELFF
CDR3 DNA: TGTGCCAGTAGTACACCGGGACTAGCGGGGCCGAACACCGGGGAGCTGTTTTTT

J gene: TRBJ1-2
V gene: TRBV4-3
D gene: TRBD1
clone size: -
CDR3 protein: CASMGQGDGYTF
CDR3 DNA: TGCGCCAGCATGGGACAGGGGGACGGCTACACCTTC

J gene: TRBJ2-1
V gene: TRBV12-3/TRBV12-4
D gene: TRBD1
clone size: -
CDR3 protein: CASSRRQGNEQFF
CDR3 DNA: TGTGCCAGCAGTAGACGACAGGGGAATGAGCAGTTCTTC

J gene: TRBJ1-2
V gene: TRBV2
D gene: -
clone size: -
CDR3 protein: CASSVQVNYGYTF
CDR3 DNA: TGTGCCAGCAGTGTCCAGGTTAACTATGGCTACACCTTC

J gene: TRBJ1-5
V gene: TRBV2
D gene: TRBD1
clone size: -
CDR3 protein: CASSAGGGQGANQPQHF
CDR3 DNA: TGTGCCAGCAGTGCTGGGGGGGGACAGGGGGCTAATCAGCCCCAGCATTTT

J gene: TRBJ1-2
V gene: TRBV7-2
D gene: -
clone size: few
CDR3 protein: CASSVGAQDYGYTF
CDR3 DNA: TGTGCCAGCAGCGTGGGGGCGCAGGACTATGGCTACACCTTC

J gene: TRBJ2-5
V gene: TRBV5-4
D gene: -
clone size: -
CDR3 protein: CASSSEASQRGTQYF
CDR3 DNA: TGTGCCAGCAGCTCTGAGGCATCCCAACGAGGGACCCAGTACTTC

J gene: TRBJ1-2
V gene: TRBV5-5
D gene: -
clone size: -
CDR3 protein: CASSLDPGYNYGYTF
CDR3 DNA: TGTGCCAGCAGCTTGGATCCAGGGTATAACTATGGCTACACCTTC

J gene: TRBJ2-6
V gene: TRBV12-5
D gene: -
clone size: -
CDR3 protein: CASGYLDGLSSGANVLTF
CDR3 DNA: TGTGCTAGTGGTTACCTCGACGGACTAAGCTCTGGGGCCAACGTCCTGACTTTC

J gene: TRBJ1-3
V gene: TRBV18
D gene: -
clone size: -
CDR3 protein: CASSPRDTRNTIYF
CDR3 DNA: TGTGCCAGCTCACCCCGGGACACAAGAAACACCATATATTTT

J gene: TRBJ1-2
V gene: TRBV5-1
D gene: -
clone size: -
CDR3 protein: CASSENRALYGYTF
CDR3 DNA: TGCGCCAGCAGCGAAAACAGGGCTCTCTATGGCTACACCTTC

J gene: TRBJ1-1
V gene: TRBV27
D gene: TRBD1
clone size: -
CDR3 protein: CASRNDRGANTEAFF
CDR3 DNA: TGTGCCAGCAGAAACGACAGGGGGGCTAACACTGAAGCTTTCTTT

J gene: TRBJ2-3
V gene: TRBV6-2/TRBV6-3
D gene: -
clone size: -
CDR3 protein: CASSYPVDTQYF
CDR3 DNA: TGTGCCAGCAGTTACCCGGTGGATACGCAGTATTTT

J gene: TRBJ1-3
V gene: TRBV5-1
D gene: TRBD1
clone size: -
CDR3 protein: CASSLGPLGTGRGNTIYF
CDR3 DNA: TGCGCCAGCAGCTTGGGCCCGTTGGGGACAGGGCGAGGAAACACCATATATTTT

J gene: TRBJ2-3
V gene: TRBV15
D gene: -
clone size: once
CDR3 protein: CATSGMDTSTDTQYF
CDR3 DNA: TGTGCCACCAGCGGGATGGACACCAGCACAGATACGCAGTATTTT

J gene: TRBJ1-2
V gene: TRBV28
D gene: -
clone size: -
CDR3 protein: CASSLTAAEKTYGYTF
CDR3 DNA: TGTGCCAGCAGTTTAACGGCTGCGGAGAAAACCTATGGCTACACCTTC

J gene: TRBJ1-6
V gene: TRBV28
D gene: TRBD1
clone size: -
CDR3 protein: CASSSWDRGRGNSPLHF
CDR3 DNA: TGTGCCAGCAGTAGTTGGGACAGGGGAAGAGGTAATTCACCCCTCCACTTT

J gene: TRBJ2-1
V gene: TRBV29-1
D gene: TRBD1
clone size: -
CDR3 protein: CSVGQIYNEQFF
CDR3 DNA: TGCAGCGTGGGACAGATTTACAATGAGCAGTTCTTC

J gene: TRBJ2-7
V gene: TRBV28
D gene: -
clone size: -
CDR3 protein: CASSFRVVEQYF
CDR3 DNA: TGTGCCAGCAGTTTCCGGGTCGTCGAGCAGTACTTC

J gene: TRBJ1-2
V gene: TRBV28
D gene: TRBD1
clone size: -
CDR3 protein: CASSQGQGGWYTF
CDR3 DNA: TGTGCCAGCAGTCAGGGACAGGGAGGTTGGTACACCTTC

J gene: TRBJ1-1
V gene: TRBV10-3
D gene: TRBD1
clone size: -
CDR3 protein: CAISEVTGQKHTEAFF
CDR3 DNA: TGTGCCATCAGTGAGGTCACGGGACAGAAACACACTGAAGCTTTCTTT

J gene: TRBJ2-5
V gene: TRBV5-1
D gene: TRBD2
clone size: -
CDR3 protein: CANSSGLAGGIETQYF
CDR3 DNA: TGCGCCAACAGCTCGGGACTAGCGGGGGGAATAGAGACCCAGTACTTC

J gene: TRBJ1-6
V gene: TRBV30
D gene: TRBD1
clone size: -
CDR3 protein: CAWSNPFQGGSPLHF
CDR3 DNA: TGTGCCTGGAGTAACCCATTTCAGGGGGGTTCACCCCTCCACTTT

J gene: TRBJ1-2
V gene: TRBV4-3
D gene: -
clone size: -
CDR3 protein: CASSPRAGNYGYTF
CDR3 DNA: TGCGCCAGCAGCCCCAGGGCAGGGAACTATGGCTACACCTTC

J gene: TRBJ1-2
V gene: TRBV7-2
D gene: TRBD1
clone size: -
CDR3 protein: CASSLEQGARNYGYTF
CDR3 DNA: TGTGCCAGCAGCTTAGAACAGGGGGCGAGGAACTATGGCTACACCTTC

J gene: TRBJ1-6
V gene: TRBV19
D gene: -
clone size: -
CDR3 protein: CASSTGGGLANSPLHF
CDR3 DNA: TGTGCCAGTAGTACGGGCGGGGGCCTGGCAAATTCACCCCTCCACTTT

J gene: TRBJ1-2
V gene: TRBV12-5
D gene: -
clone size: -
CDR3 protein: CASGPPAGPAYGYTF
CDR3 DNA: TGTGCTAGTGGTCCCCCAGCGGGGCCGGCCTATGGCTACACCTTC

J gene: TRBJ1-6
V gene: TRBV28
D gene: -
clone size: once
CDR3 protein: CASSPKHGGSYNSPLHF
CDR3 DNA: TGTGCCAGCAGTCCCAAACATGGGGGGTCCTATAATTCACCCCTCCACTTT

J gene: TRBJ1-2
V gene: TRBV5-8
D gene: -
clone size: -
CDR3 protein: CASSLGGLNYGYTF
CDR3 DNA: TGTGCCAGCAGCTTGGGGGGGCTGAACTATGGCTACACCTTC

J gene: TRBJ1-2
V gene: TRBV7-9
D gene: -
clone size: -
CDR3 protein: CASSPLEYGYTF
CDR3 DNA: TGTGCCAGCAGCCCCCTTGAGTATGGCTACACCTTC

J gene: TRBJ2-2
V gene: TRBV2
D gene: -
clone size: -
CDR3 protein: CASREGGSTGELFF
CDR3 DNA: TGTGCCAGCAGGGAGGGTGGTAGCACCGGGGAGCTGTTTTTT

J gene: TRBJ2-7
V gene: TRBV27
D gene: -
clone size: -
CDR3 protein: CASSLLDSYEQYF
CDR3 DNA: TGTGCCAGCAGTTTACTAGACTCCTACGAGCAGTACTTC

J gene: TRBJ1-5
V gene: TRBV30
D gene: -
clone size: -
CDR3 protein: CAWSPRGGLGQPQHF
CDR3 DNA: TGTGCCTGGAGCCCGCGGGGGGGGTTAGGTCAGCCCCAGCATTTT

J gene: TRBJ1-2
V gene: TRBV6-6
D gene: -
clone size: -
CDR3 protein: CASNRDSNYGYTF
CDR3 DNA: TGTGCCAGCAACCGGGACTCTAACTATGGCTACACCTTC

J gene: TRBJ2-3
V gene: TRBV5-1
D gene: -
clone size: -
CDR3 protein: CASKKTSTDTQYF
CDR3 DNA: TGCGCCAGCAAAAAGACTAGCACAGATACGCAGTATTTT

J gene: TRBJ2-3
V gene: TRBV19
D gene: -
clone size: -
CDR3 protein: CASSHTDTQYF
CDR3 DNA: TGTGCCAGTAGCCACACAGATACGCAGTATTTT

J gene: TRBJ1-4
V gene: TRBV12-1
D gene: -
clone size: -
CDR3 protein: CASSFAHLDRHPTSTNEKLFF
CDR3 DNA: TGTGCCAGCAGCTTTGCGCATTTGGACAGGCATCCCACGTCAACTAATGAAAAACTGTTTTTT

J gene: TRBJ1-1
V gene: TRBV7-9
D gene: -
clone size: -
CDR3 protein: CASSLVPGRWTEAFF
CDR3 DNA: TGTGCCAGCAGCTTAGTCCCAGGGCGATGGACTGAAGCTTTCTTT

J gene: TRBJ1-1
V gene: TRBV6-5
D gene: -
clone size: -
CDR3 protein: CASRKQVLNTEAFF
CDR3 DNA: TGTGCCAGCAGAAAACAGGTGCTGAACACTGAAGCTTTCTTT

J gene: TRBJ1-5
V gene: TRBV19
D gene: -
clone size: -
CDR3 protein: CASSIGQVANQPQHF
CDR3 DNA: TGTGCCAGTAGTATTGGCCAGGTCGCCAATCAGCCCCAGCATTTT

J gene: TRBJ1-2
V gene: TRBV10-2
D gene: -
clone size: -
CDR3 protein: CASSATDTILYGYTF
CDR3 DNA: TGCGCCAGCAGTGCGACAGACACTATTCTCTATGGCTACACCTTC

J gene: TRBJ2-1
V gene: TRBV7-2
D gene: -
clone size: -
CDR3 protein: CASRFTPPGSAEQFF
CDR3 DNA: TGTGCCAGCAGATTTACTCCCCCAGGGTCTGCTGAGCAGTTCTTC

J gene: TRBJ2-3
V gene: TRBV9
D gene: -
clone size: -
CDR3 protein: CASSAEDRYFHTLSSDTQYF
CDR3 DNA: TGTGCCAGCAGCGCAGAAGACAGGTACTTCCACACGTTGTCGTCAGATACGCAGTATTTT

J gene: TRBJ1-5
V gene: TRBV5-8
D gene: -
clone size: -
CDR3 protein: CASSLAATGIYQPQHF
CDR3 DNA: TGTGCCAGCAGCTTGGCCGCCACAGGGATATATCAGCCCCAGCATTTT

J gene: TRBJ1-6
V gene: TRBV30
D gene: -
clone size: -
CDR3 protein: CAWTETANSPLHF
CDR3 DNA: TGTGCCTGGACTGAGACAGCTAATTCACCCCTCCACTTT

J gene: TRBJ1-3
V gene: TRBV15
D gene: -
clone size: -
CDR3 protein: CATSRGAGNTIYF
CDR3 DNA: TGTGCCACCAGCAGAGGAGCCGGAAACACCATATATTTT

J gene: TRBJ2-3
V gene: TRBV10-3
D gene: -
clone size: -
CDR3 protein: CAISGTWTDTQYF
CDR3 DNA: TGTGCCATCAGCGGTACTTGGACAGATACGCAGTATTTT